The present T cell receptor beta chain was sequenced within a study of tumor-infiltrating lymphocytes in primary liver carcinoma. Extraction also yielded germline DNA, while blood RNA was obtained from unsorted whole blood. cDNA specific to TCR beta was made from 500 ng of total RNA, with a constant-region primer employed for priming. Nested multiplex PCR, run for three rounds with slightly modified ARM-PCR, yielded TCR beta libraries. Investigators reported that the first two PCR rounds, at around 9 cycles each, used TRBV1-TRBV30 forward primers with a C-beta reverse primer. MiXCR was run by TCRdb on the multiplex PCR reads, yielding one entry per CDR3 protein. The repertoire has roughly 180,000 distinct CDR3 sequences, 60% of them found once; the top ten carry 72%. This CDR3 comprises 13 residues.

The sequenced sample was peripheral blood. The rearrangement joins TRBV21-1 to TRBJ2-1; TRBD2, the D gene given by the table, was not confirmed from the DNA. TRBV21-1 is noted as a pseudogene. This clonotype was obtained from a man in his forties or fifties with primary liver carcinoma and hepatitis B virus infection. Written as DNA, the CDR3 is TGTACCAGCAGCAAAGCGCGTGCGGGAGGCAAGTTCTTC. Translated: CTSSKARAGGKFF.